Below are 24 T cell receptor beta chains sequenced from a single sample in a study of blood T cell dynamics during melanoma immunotherapy. As for time point: week 3, after first cycle of checkpoint inhibitor. Here immunoSEQ multiplex PCR was the method, and the copy in TCRdb shows in-frame clones only, minus some. The sample contains about 160 clones, under 85% of which appear only once. The sample consisted of cell-free DNA from blood, taken from a patient treated with checkpoint blockade. The receptors here all came from a human donor with melanoma.

The chain uses TRBV7-9 and TRBJ2-1; D call uncertain. Trimming left V 8 bases short and J 5 bases short, with 16 bases between. This CDR3 region has 14 residues. Looked up from germline, CDR1 is SEHNR and CDR2 is FQNEAQ (reference sequence). CDR3 DNA: TGTGCCAGCTCCGCCATCGGACGGAACAATGAGCAGTTCTTC. This codes for CASSAIGRNNEQFF.

The chain links TRBV4-1 to TRBJ2-1; 14 nucleotides line up with TRBD2. The junction had 7 bases not matched to a gene; V was cut back by 4 bases and J by 2 bases. Germline lookup yields CDR1 MGHRA and CDR2 YSYEKL. This CDR3 contains 18 residues. CDR3 sequence reads: CASSLTSGGAQTYNEQFF. The CDR3 DNA reads TGCGCCAGCAGCCTGACTAGCGGGGGGGCTCAAACCTACAATGAGCAGTTCTTC.

A single count supports this clone. The gene calls are TRBV2 and TRBJ2-7; 7 bases line up with TRBD1. The CDR3 has 16 residues. V lost 5 bases and J lost 0; bases outside the gene matches: 10. In germline, CDR1 is SNHLY, CDR2 FYNNEI. CDR3 in amino acids: CASSSQTGLYSYEQYF. The CDR3 DNA is TGTGCCAGCAGTTCCCAGACAGGGTTGTACTCCTACGAGCAGTACTTC. The complete variable domain, with remaining parts taken from reference TRBV2 and TRBJ2-7, reads EPEVTQTPSHQVTQMGQEVILRCVPISNHLYFYWYRQILGQKVEFLVSFYNNEISEKSEIFDDQFSVERPDGSNFTLKIRSTKLEDSAMYFCASSSQTGLYSYEQYFGPGTRLTVT.

J is TRBJ2-3 and V is TRBV7-7; 11 nucleotides match TRBD1. The CDR3 spans 14 residues. Germline V lookup: CDR1 SSHAT, CDR2 FNYEAQ (reference sequence). The ends lost 5 bases at V and 5 bases at J; junction bases unmatched: 3. The CDR3 coding sequence is TGTGCCAGCAGCCCGGGGACAGGGGGAGATACGCAGTATTTT. It specifies CASSPGTGGDTQYF.

V gene TRBV7-9 combines with J gene TRBJ2-5; 9 nucleotides match TRBD1. Germline V gives CDR1 SEHNR, CDR2 FQNEAQ (reference sequence). V was pared by 1 base and J by 5 bases, with 11 bases of the junction left unmatched. This CDR3 spans 17 amino acids. The CDR3 here is CASSLEYSDRGWETQYF. CDR3 nucleotides: TGTGCCAGCAGCTTAGAATATTCGGACAGGGGATGGGAGACCCAGTACTTC. Filled out from reference TRBV7-9 and TRBJ2-5, the complete variable domain reads DTGVSQNPRHKITKRGQNVTFRCDPISEHNRLYWYRQTLGQGPEFLTYFQNEAQLEKSRLLSDRFSAERPKGSFSTLEIQRTEQGDSAMYLCASSLEYSDRGWETQYFGPGTRLLVL.

The rearrangement uses TRBV30 and TRBJ1-5; TRBD1 is a possible D gene (5 bases). The V and J ends lost 2 bases and 4 bases respectively, with 9 bases between them. The V gene's germline CDR1 is GTSNPN and CDR2 SVGIG (reference sequence). There are 13 residues in the CDR3. The CDR3 region is CAWSRGRNQPQHF. For the CDR3, the DNA is TGTGCCTGGAGTCGGGGCAGGAATCAGCCCCAGCATTTT.

The rearrangement joins TRBV27 to TRBJ1-4, with 8 bases identical to TRBD1. The CDR3 length is 13 residues. CDR1 MNHEY and CDR2 SMNVEV come from the germline V gene (reference sequence). The ends lost 10 bases at V and 6 bases at J; junction bases unmatched: 7. The CDR3 nucleotides are TGTGCCACCCGGACAGGGTGGGATGAAAAACTGTTTTTT. Amino acid sequence: CATRTGWDEKLFF. Drawing the rest from reference TRBV27 and TRBJ1-4, the complete variable domain is EAQVTQNPRYLITVTGKKLTVTCSQNMNHEYMSWYRQDPGLGLRQIYYSMNVEVTDKGDVPEGYKVSRKEKRNFPLILESPSPNQTSLYFCATRTGWDEKLFFGSGTQLSVL.

The chain employs TRBV5-1 and TRBJ1-2; no reliable D call. The CDR3 runs 17 residues. Germline CDR1 SGHRS, CDR2 YFSETQ. With 7 bases removed from V and 3 bases from J, the gap between germline ends came to 25 bases. This chain's CDR3 is CASSQKAASHSYYGYTF. The CDR3 bases are TGCGCCAGCTCTCAGAAGGCCGCAAGTCACTCATACTATGGCTACACCTTC.

The chain employs TRBV11-2 and TRBJ2-1; D ambiguous. Per the germline V gene, CDR1 is SGHAT and CDR2 is FQNNGV. This CDR3 contains 14 residues. The germline V and J ends were trimmed by 5 bases and 2 bases, with 10 bases remaining between them. For the CDR3, the DNA is TGTGCCAGCAGCCCGGGCACAACCTACAATGAGCAGTTCTTC. Amino acids: CASSPGTTYNEQFF.

About this clone: This same CDR3 is encoded by further DNA sequences in the sample. J is TRBJ1-1 and V is TRBV4-1; TRBD1 agrees at 7 bases. The ends lost 0 bases at V and 0 bases at J; junction bases unmatched: 7. The CDR3 totals 17 residues. Germline V CDR1 and CDR2: MGHRA, YSYEKL. In nucleotides, the CDR3 is TGCGCCAGCAGCCAAGAAGGGCAGGGGGGCGTGAACACTGAAGCTTTCTTT. Its translation: CASSQEGQGGVNTEAFF.

This clone was seen only once. This rearrangement joins TRBV30 to TRBJ2-5; 11 bases map to TRBD1. The CDR3 contains 15 residues. After removal of 4 bases from V and 1 base from J, the junction contained 5 bases not matched to a gene. Germline values: CDR1 GTSNPN, CDR2 SVGIG (reference sequence). This CDR3 is CAWTGTGGLQETQYF. The DNA for the CDR3 is TGTGCCTGGACAGGGACAGGGGGGCTCCAAGAGACCCAGTACTTC.

The chain joins TRBV7-3 to TRBJ2-5, with D unresolved. V was cut by 5 bases and J by 4 bases, with 11 bases left in between. Per the germline V gene, CDR1 is SGHTA and CDR2 is FQGTGA. This CDR3 has 13 amino acids. The CDR3 loop is CASSQQIGETQYF. The CDR3, as DNA: TGTGCCAGCAGCCAACAGATTGGAGAGACCCAGTACTTC.

The CDR3 DNA is TGTGCCAGCATGGGGACAGGGGGCTTATGGGGCTATGGCTACACCTTC. It translates to CASMGTGGLWGYGYTF. The chain employs TRBV27 and TRBJ1-2; 12 bases are shared with TRBD1. There are 16 residues in the CDR3. Trimming at V came to 7 bases and at J to 4 bases, leaving 10 bases not matched to a gene. Per the germline V gene, CDR1 is MNHEY and CDR2 is SMNVEV (reference sequence).

J is TRBJ1-5 and V is TRBV5-4; 8 positions match TRBD1. CDR3 length: 14 amino acids. CDR1 and CDR2 (germline): SGHNT, YYREEE (reference sequence). The V and J ends lost 4 bases and 6 bases, in that order; junction bases with no gene match: 6. This CDR3 reads CASSRTGIRQPQHF. The CDR3, as DNA: TGTGCCAGCAGCCGGACAGGGATTCGTCAGCCCCAGCATTTT.

The V gene is TRBV18, the J gene TRBJ2-3; D assignment may be TRBD1 or TRBD2 (5 bases each). Trimming shortened V by 3 bases and J by 2 bases, and 15 bases separated the two germline ends. The CDR3 is 16 residues long. Germline values: CDR1 KGHSH, CDR2 LQKENI. CDR3 amino acids: CASSPLFRDPTDTQYF. In DNA, the CDR3 is TGTGCCAGCTCACCTCTGTTCAGGGACCCCACAGATACGCAGTATTTT.

The chain recombines TRBV4-2 with TRBJ2-3, with D tentatively TRBD2 (7 bases). V gave up 3 bases and J gave up 4 bases, with 14 bases separating them. This CDR3 is 15 amino acids long. Germline V gives CDR1 LGHNA, CDR2 YNFKEQ. CDR3 nucleotide sequence: TGTGCCAGCAGCCAGTGGGGGGGGGCCTCAGATACGCAGTATTTT. Translation: CASSQWGGASDTQYF.

V usage is TRBV5-1 and J usage is TRBJ2-2, with a possible D match to TRBD2 (6 bases). V was pared by 0 bases and J by 3 bases, with 15 bases between. Germline V gene lookup returns CDR1 SGHRS and CDR2 YFSETQ. The CDR3 contains 17 residues. CDR3 nucleotides: TGCGCCAGCAGCTTGGGTTGGAGGGGATCGGACACCGGGGAGCTGTTTTTT. Amino acids: CASSLGWRGSDTGELFF.

This CDR3 is CASSWTGRYTEAFF. DNA for the CDR3: TGTGCCAGCAGCTGGACAGGGAGATACACTGAAGCTTTCTTT. The J gene is TRBJ1-1, the V gene TRBV5-6; 8 bases match TRBD1. Per germline, CDR1 SGHDT and CDR2 YYEEEE. The CDR3 is 14 amino acids. V lost 3 bases, J lost 3 bases, and 4 bases stayed unmatched.

There are a few counts of this clone. The chain carries TRBV7-6 and TRBJ2-2, with 13 bases aligning to TRBD2. CDR3 length equals 17 residues. From germline, CDR1 is SGHVS and CDR2 FNYEAQ. Unmatched junction bases numbered 5, after V lost 5 bases and J lost 2 bases. The CDR3 DNA is TGTGCCAGCAGCCCCGGACTAGCGGGGGCCAACACCGGGGAGCTGTTTTTT. Translating gives CASSPGLAGANTGELFF.

The chain combines TRBV30 with TRBJ2-7; no clear D. V shed 1 base and J shed 7 bases, with 8 bases lying between them. Germline CDR1 and CDR2: GTSNPN and SVGIG (reference sequence). The CDR3 runs to 11 residues. The CDR3: CAWSGQLEQYF. In nucleotides, the CDR3 is TGTGCCTGGAGTGGGCAATTGGAGCAGTACTTC.

This chain uses TRBV15 with TRBJ1-3; no clear D. The CDR3 runs to 17 residues. CDR1 and CDR2 from the germline V gene are LNHNV and YYDKDF (reference sequence). Trimming removed 0 bases from V and 1 base from J, with 13 bases in between. The DNA for the CDR3 is TGTGCCACCAGCAGAGATCGGGTCCGTTTGTCTGGAAACACCATATATTTT. Translated: CATSRDRVRLSGNTIYF.

The gene calls are TRBV6-6 and TRBJ2-1, with 8 nucleotides matching TRBD1. This CDR3 comprises 14 residues. Germline V gives CDR1 MNHNY, CDR2 SVGAGI (reference sequence). The J segment lost 4 bases and the V segment lost 4 bases, leaving 3 bases of the junction unmatched. CDR3 amino acids: CASSFQGAYNEQFF. Here the CDR3 DNA reads TGTGCCAGCAGTTTCCAGGGGGCATACAATGAGCAGTTCTTC.

The chain recombines TRBV30 with TRBJ2-7; D unclear. V dropped 7 bases and J dropped 6 bases, with 13 bases sitting between them. This CDR3 spans 11 amino acids. Germline loops: CDR1 GTSNPN, CDR2 SVGIG (reference sequence). CDR3 bases: TGTGCCTTCAGAACGATAGGCGAGCAGTACTTC. This gives the protein CAFRTIGEQYF.

The chain recombines TRBV6-4 with TRBJ2-3; 11 nucleotides align to TRBD2. The junction had 3 bases not matched to a gene; V was cut back by 3 bases and J by 4 bases. This CDR3 region has 15 residues. The germline gives CDR1 MRHNA, CDR2 SNTAGT. The CDR3 loop is CASSDGSGGADTQYF. The CDR3 DNA sequence: TGTGCCAGCAGTGATGGTAGCGGGGGGGCAGATACGCAGTATTTT.